These 27 T cell receptor beta chains share one sample of origin, sequenced in a study of cytomegalovirus exposure and HLA in healthy donors. Amplification used 60 Vbeta primers and 13 Jbeta primers. Produced via immunoSEQ multiplex PCR; TCRdb's table is partial and in-frame only. The sample records about 200,000 clones, roughly four fifths being singletons. Sequenced: PBMCs. These receptors were collected from a man aged 25 to 40 in good health and CMV-seronegative.

The chain recombines TRBV15 with TRBJ2-7; possibly TRBD2 for D (6 bases). Trimming left V 3 bases short and J 2 bases short, with 11 bases between. The CDR3 length is 14 residues. The germline gives CDR1 LNHNV, CDR2 YYDKDF (reference sequence). The CDR3 DNA is TGTGCCACCAGCAGGGGGGGTATCGCCTACGAGCAGTACTTC. Its translation is CATSRGGIAYEQYF.

The chain carries TRBV25-1 and TRBJ2-2; D ambiguous. The germline V and J ends were trimmed by 1 base and 4 bases, with 4 bases remaining between them. The CDR3 consists of 13 residues. Germline CDR1 reads MGHDK; CDR2 reads SYGVNS. The CDR3 coding sequence is TGTGCCAGCAGTGAATCAGGCACCGGGGAGCTGTTTTTT. It is translated as CASSESGTGELFF.

This chain connects TRBV11-2 to TRBJ2-3; 8 nucleotides agree with TRBD2. CDR3 length: 16 residues. Germline CDR1 is SGHAT and CDR2 is FQNNGV. The J segment lost 2 bases and the V segment lost 4 bases, leaving 8 bases of the junction unmatched. The DNA of the CDR3 is TGTGCCAGCAGCTCAGGGACTAGGAGGGACACAGATACGCAGTATTTT. This encodes CASSSGTRRDTDTQYF.

This clone occurred a few times. V gene TRBV6-5 combines with J gene TRBJ2-3, with a weak D call TRBD1 (7 bases). CDR3 length: 16 amino acids. Germline V gene lookup returns CDR1 MNHEY and CDR2 SVGAGI. V lost 1 base, J lost 1 base, and 12 bases lay in between. CDR3 nucleotides: TGTGCCAGCAGTTACTATGGAGGGGGCGGCACAGATACGCAGTATTTT. The encoded protein is CASSYYGGGGTDTQYF.

V and J are TRBV7-8 and TRBJ1-5; D gene ambiguous. V gave up 5 bases and J gave up 2 bases, with 19 bases separating them. The CDR3 has 17 amino acids. Germline loops: CDR1 SGHVS, CDR2 FQNEAQ. CDR3 in amino acids: CASSQVATRSGNQPQHF. The CDR3 DNA follows: TGTGCCAGCAGCCAGGTCGCGACAAGGTCTGGCAATCAGCCCCAGCATTTT.

CDR3 sequence reads: CASSGTRDTGSYEQYF. The CDR3 nucleotides are TGTGCCAGTAGTGGAACCCGGGACACCGGCTCCTACGAGCAGTACTTC. V and J are TRBV19 and TRBJ2-7, with D perhaps TRBD1 (6 bases). With 5 bases removed from V and 0 bases from J, the gap between germline ends came to 17 bases. The germline V gene encodes CDR1 LNHDA and CDR2 SQIVND (reference sequence). This CDR3 contains 16 residues.

This rearrangement joins TRBV4-2 to TRBJ1-2, with a weak D call TRBD1 (5 bases). V gave up 0 bases and J gave up 8 bases, with 22 bases separating them. This CDR3 spans 17 amino acids. Germline V lookup: CDR1 LGHNA, CDR2 YNFKEQ. The CDR3 region has the DNA TGTGCCAGCAGCCAAGATATGTCTACAGGCGACCCCTGGGGCTACACCTTC. Encoded protein: CASSQDMSTGDPWGYTF.

This clone came up a few times. This chain uses TRBV27 with TRBJ2-1; 11 bases agree with TRBD2. Germline V lookup: CDR1 MNHEY, CDR2 SMNVEV (reference sequence). The V gene end was trimmed by 8 bases and the J gene end by 10 bases; junction bases not matched to a gene: 13. The CDR3 has 15 amino acids. The CDR3 bases are TGTGCCAGCCAAACTAGCGGGAGTCAAAATGGAGAGCAGTTCTTC. As protein: CASQTSGSQNGEQFF.

The rearrangement uses TRBV20-1 and TRBJ2-5; perhaps TRBD2 as D (6 bases). Trimming pared 8 bases from V and 5 bases from J, leaving 12 bases between. CDR3 size: 11 residues. Per the germline V gene, CDR1 is DFQATT and CDR2 is SNEGSKA (reference sequence). The CDR3: CSHRELETQYF. The CDR3 DNA follows: TGCAGTCACCGGGAGCTCGAGACCCAGTACTTC.

CDR3 DNA sequence: TGTGCCAGCAGTCCCTGGACAGGGAAGCATGAAAAACTGTTTTTT. Encoded protein: CASSPWTGKHEKLFF. The chain joins TRBV28 to TRBJ1-4; the match to TRBD1 covers 8 bases. Per the germline V gene, CDR1 is MDHEN and CDR2 is SYDVKM. V lost 5 bases to trimming and J lost 6 bases; unmatched junction nucleotides: 8. The CDR3 runs to 15 residues.

CDR3 loop: CASSESTYNEQFF. The CDR3 DNA reads as TGCGCCAGCAGTGAGTCCACTTACAATGAGCAGTTCTTC. The chain recombines TRBV10-1 with TRBJ2-1; the D is unclear. The germline V and J ends were trimmed by 0 bases and 4 bases, with 4 bases remaining between them. CDR1 and CDR2 (germline): WNHNN, SYGVQD (reference sequence). The CDR3 length is 13 residues.

The chain couples TRBV28 to TRBJ2-7; D possibly corresponds to TRBD2 (6 bases). This CDR3 region has 12 residues. Germline CDR1 and CDR2: MDHEN and SYDVKM. Trimming removed 4 bases from V and 4 bases from J, with 8 bases in between. CDR3: CASSWGLYEQYF. In DNA, the CDR3 is TGTGCCAGCAGTTGGGGACTTTACGAGCAGTACTTC.

V usage is TRBV7-9 and J usage is TRBJ1-1, with D unclear. The CDR3 sequence is 13 residues long. The V end was cut by 11 bases, the J end by 0 bases, with 13 bases between. Germline V gene lookup returns CDR1 SEHNR and CDR2 FQNEAQ (reference sequence). The CDR3 spells CAGRGQMNTEAFF. The CDR3 coding sequence is TGTGCCGGCCGTGGGCAGATGAACACTGAAGCTTTCTTT.

The V and J genes are TRBV5-4 and TRBJ2-3; 10 bases agree with TRBD1. The V and J ends lost 2 bases and 6 bases, in that order; junction bases with no gene match: 9. The CDR3 runs 16 residues. The germline V gene encodes CDR1 SGHNT and CDR2 YYREEE (reference sequence). CDR3 residues: CASSLPGQGIVDTQYF. The DNA of the CDR3 is TGTGCCAGCAGCTTACCGGGACAGGGGATCGTGGATACGCAGTATTTT.

The rearrangement links TRBV9 to TRBJ2-5; D is possibly TRBD2 (6 bases). V dropped 0 bases and J dropped 4 bases, with 16 bases sitting between them. CDR1 and CDR2 (germline): SGDLS, YYNGEE. The CDR3 contains 16 residues. This CDR3 reads CASSVAGAQTAETQYF. The CDR3, as DNA: TGTGCCAGCAGCGTAGCGGGAGCGCAAACGGCAGAGACCCAGTACTTC.

This clone was picked up a small number of times. The V gene is TRBV4-1, the J gene TRBJ2-7; tentative D call: TRBD1 (6 bases). This CDR3 is built from 16 residues. Trimming took 3 bases from V and 0 from J, leaving 15 bases between them. In germline, CDR1 is MGHRA, CDR2 YSYEKL. The CDR3 loop reads CASSHSADRSSYEQYF. The DNA of the CDR3 is TGCGCCAGCAGCCATTCCGCGGACAGATCCTCCTACGAGCAGTACTTC.

The DNA for the CDR3 is TGTGCCACCAGCAGAGGGCCAGGGGACCCCGGGGACCGTTATAGCAATCAGCCCCAGCATTTT. It translates to CATSRGPGDPGDRYSNQPQHF. The chain recombines TRBV15 with TRBJ1-5; tentative D call: TRBD1 (6 bases). V was pared by 1 base and J by 0 bases, with 25 bases between. Per the germline V gene, CDR1 is LNHNV and CDR2 is YYDKDF (reference sequence). This CDR3 region has 21 residues.

This chain's CDR3 is CASSAKPYQETQYF. CDR3 nucleotides: TGTGCCAGCAGCGCCAAGCCGTACCAAGAGACCCAGTACTTC. V and J are TRBV9 and TRBJ2-5; D gene uncertain. Germline-derived CDR1 and CDR2 are SGDLS and YYNGEE. Trimming took 3 bases from V and 0 from J, leaving 9 bases between them. The CDR3 length is 14 residues.

The V gene is TRBV7-6, the J gene TRBJ2-2; TRBD2 might be the D (6 bases). The CDR3 has 14 amino acids. The germline gives CDR1 SGHVS, CDR2 FNYEAQ. Trimming pared 5 bases from V and 7 bases from J, leaving 14 bases between. The DNA for the CDR3 is TGTGCCAGCAGCCTGGCAGGGAGGAGCGGGGAGCTGTTTTTT. Encoded protein: CASSLAGRSGELFF. The variable domain in full, completed from reference TRBV7-6 and TRBJ2-2, reads GAGVSQSPRYKVTKRGQDVALRCDPISGHVSLYWYRQALGQGPEFLTYFNYEAQQDKSGLPNDRFSAERPEGSISTLTIQRTEQRDSAMYRCASSLAGRSGELFFGEGSRLTVL.

This rearrangement joins TRBV5-1 to TRBJ1-5; D call uncertain. V was pared by 4 bases and J by 1 base, with 12 bases between. The CDR3 length is 15 residues. Germline CDR1 reads SGHRS; CDR2 reads YFSETQ. The CDR3: CASSKPEPSNQPQHF. For the CDR3, the DNA is TGCGCCAGCAGCAAACCGGAGCCCAGCAATCAGCCCCAGCATTTT.

The V gene is TRBV11-2, the J gene TRBJ2-7, with D uncertain. The CDR3 runs 13 residues. Per the germline V gene, CDR1 is SGHAT and CDR2 is FQNNGV. V shed 5 bases and J shed 2 bases, with 10 bases lying between them. As DNA, the CDR3 is TGTGCCAGCAGCCGGGTCGTTCCCTACGAGCAGTACTTC. Protein: CASSRVVPYEQYF. Supplemented by reference TRBV11-2 and TRBJ2-7, the full variable domain reads EAGVAQSPRYKIIEKRQSVAFWCNPISGHATLYWYQQILGQGPKLLIQFQNNGVVDDSQLPKDRFSAERLKGVDSTLKIQPAKLEDSAVYLCASSRVVPYEQYFGPGTRLTVT.

The table lists this clone with a count of one. The rearrangement joins TRBV5-4 to TRBJ1-1; D is uncertain. Germline loops: CDR1 SGHNT, CDR2 YYREEE (reference sequence). This CDR3 contains 14 residues. V shed 3 bases and J shed 5 bases, with 14 bases lying between them. Here the CDR3 reads CASSSREHRTEAFF. CDR3 nucleotide sequence: TGTGCCAGCAGCTCCCGGGAACACCGGACTGAAGCTTTCTTT.

This clone showed up just a few times. This sequence joins TRBV5-1 and TRBJ1-3; D is perhaps TRBD1 (6 bases). Trimming removed 4 bases from V and 4 bases from J, with 15 bases in between. The CDR3 is 15 residues long. Germline loops: CDR1 SGHRS, CDR2 YFSETQ. DNA for the CDR3: TGCGCCAGCAGCCTGGCGGGGGGCGAGGGAAACACCATATATTTT. Translation gives CASSLAGGEGNTIYF.

This rearrangement joins TRBV28 to TRBJ2-3; D perhaps matches TRBD1 (5 bases). Germline V gene lookup returns CDR1 MDHEN and CDR2 SYDVKM. There are 13 residues in the CDR3. V lost 7 bases, J lost 3 bases, and 11 bases lay in between. CDR3 nucleotides: TGTGCCAGCAACTCTAGGGGAACAGATACGCAGTATTTT. Translation gives CASNSRGTDTQYF.

This clone was detected only a few times. The chain couples TRBV7-3 to TRBJ2-1; 12 positions match TRBD2. This CDR3 has 15 residues. Germline V lookup: CDR1 SGHTA, CDR2 FQGTGA. Trimming at V came to 5 bases and at J to 9 bases, leaving 8 bases not matched to a gene. Written as DNA, the CDR3 is TGTGCCAGCAGCCCGACTAGCGGGAGAAGAGGTGAGCAGTTCTTC. Translated, it gives CASSPTSGRRGEQFF.

J is TRBJ2-7 and V is TRBV7-2; D unclear. V gave up 0 bases and J gave up 5 bases, with 11 bases separating them. This CDR3 is 14 amino acids long. CDR1 is SGHTA, CDR2 FQGNSA, per germline. The CDR3: CASSLASTSHEQYF. CDR3 sequence (DNA): TGTGCCAGCAGCTTAGCTAGTACGTCCCACGAGCAGTACTTC.

The chain combines TRBV30 with TRBJ2-1; possible D gene TRBD1, 5 bases. CDR3 length: 13 amino acids. V gave up 4 bases and J gave up 9 bases, with 16 bases separating them. CDR1 and CDR2 (germline): GTSNPN, SVGIG (reference sequence). CDR3 sequence (DNA): TGTGCCTGGAATGTACTGGGTCAGGGTGAGCAGTTCTTC. Protein sequence: CAWNVLGQGEQFF.